A single T cell receptor (beta chain) is shown here with its context. What it binds is unknown. The sample originates from a study of cytomegalovirus exposure and HLA in healthy donors. Findings and caveats of the study: When analyzed later, the rates of TCR association showed variation by HLA locus, with DRB1 the most and HLA-C the fewest. Later findings reportedly placed an Asian-associated ancestry cluster below the approximately 620-donor mean for N-insertions.

The CDR3 extends over 12 amino acids. Trimming removed 0 bases from V and 6 bases from J, with 7 bases in between. Germline V gene sequence: CDR1 SGHRS, CDR2 YFSETQ. The PCR employed 60 Vbeta primers together with 13 Jbeta primers. In the original processing: A later analysis tallied approximately 87 million unique TCR beta chains, around 10 million of them shared. Profiled with immunoSEQ multiplex PCR; TCRdb holds only in-frame clones, not every one. V, J and clone size are taken as reported in that table, and D and trimming were inferred from the DNA itself. The sample includes 150,000 to 200,000 clones, approximately 81% of them seen just once.

V and J are TRBV5-1 and TRBJ2-7; maybe TRBD2 (5 bases). The sample consisted of PBMCs. This TCR was sampled from a woman aged 18-29 years in good health and CMV-seropositive. CDR3 nucleotides: TGCGCCAGCAGCTTGGCGGGGAGCGAGCAGTACTTC. It yields the protein CASSLAGSEQYF.